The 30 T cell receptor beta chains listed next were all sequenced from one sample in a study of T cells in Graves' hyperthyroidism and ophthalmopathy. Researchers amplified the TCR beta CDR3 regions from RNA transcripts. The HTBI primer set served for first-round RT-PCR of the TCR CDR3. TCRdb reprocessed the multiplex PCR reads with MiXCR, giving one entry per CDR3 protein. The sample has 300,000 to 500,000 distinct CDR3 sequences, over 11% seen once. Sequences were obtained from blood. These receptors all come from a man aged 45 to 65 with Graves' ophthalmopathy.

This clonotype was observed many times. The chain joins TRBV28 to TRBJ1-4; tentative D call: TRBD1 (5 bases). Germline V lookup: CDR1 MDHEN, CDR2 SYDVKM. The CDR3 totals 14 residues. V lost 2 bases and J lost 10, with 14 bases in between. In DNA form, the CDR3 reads TGTGCCAGCAGTTTAGTGTCTCCCCAGGGAAAACTGTTTTTT. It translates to CASSLVSPQGKLFF.

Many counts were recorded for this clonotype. This CDR3 reads CASSLGTSGPDNEQFF. The CDR3 bases are TGTGCCAGCAGCTTAGGGACTAGCGGACCTGACAATGAGCAGTTCTTC. The chain is built from TRBV7-2 and TRBJ2-1; 10 bases align to TRBD2. This CDR3 has 16 residues. The junction had 5 bases not matched to a gene; V was cut back by 1 base and J by 5 bases. Germline V gene data show CDR1 as SGHTA and CDR2 as FQGNSA.

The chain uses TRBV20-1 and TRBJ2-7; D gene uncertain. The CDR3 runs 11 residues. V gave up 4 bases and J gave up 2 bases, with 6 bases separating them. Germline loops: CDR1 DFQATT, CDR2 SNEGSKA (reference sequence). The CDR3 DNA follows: TGCAGTGCTATATTAACCTACGAGCAGTACTTC. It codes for CSAILTYEQYF.

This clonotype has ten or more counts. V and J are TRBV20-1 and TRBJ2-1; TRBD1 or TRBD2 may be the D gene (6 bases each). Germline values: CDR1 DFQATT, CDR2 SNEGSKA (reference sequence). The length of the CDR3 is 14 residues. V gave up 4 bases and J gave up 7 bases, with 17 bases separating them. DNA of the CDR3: TGCAGTGCTACCACGGGGGCCAGGGTTAATGAGCAGTTCTTC. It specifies CSATTGARVNEQFF.

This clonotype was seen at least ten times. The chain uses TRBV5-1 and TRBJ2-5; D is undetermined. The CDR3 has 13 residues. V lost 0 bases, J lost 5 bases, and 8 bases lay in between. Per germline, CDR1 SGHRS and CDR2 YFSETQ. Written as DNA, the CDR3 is TGCGCCAGCAGCTTGGTACCGGTCGAGACCCAGTACTTC. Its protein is CASSLVPVETQYF.

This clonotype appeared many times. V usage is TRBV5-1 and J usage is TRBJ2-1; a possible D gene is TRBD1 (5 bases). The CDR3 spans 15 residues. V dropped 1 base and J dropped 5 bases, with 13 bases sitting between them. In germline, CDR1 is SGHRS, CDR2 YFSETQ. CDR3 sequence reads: CASSLRPGFDNEQFF. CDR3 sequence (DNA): TGCGCCAGCAGCTTGAGGCCAGGGTTCGACAATGAGCAGTTCTTC.

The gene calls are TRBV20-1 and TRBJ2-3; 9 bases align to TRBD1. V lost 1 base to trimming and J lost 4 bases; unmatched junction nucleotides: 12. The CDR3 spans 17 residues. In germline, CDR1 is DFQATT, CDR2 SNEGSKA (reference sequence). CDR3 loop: CSARVALGTGRADTQYF. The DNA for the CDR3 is TGCAGTGCTAGAGTGGCCTTAGGGACAGGGAGGGCAGATACGCAGTATTTT.

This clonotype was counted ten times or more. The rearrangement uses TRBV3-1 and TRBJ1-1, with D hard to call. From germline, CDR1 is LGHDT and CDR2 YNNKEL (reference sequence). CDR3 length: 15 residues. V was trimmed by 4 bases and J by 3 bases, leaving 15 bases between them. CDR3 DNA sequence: TGTGCCAGCAGCCTCGGACCCCCATGGCACACTGAAGCTTTCTTT. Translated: CASSLGPPWHTEAFF. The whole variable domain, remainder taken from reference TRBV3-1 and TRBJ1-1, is DTAVSQTPKYLVTQMGNDKSIKCEQNLGHDTMYWYKQDSKKFLKIMFSYNNKELIINETVPNRFSPKSPDKAHLNLHINSLELGDSAVYFCASSLGPPWHTEAFFGQGTRLTVV.

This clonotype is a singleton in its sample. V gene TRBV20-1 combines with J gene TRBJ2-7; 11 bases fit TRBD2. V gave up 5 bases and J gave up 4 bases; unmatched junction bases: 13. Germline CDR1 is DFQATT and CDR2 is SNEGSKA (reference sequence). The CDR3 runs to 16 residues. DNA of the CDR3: TGCAGTGCTGATCGACTAGCGGGGAAAGGGTGGTACGAGCAGTACTTC. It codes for CSADRLAGKGWYEQYF.

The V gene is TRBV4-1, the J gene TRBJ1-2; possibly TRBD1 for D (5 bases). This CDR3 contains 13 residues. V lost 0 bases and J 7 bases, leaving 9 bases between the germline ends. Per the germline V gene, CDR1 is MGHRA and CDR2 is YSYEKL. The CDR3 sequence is CASSQEAGSGYTF. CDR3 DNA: TGCGCCAGCAGCCAAGAAGCAGGGAGTGGCTACACCTTC.

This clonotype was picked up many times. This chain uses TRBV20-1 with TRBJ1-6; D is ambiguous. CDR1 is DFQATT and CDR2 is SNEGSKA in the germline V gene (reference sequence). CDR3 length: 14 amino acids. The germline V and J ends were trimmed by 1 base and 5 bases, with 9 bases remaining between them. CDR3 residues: CSARGTAHNSPLHF. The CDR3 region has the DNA TGCAGTGCTAGAGGGACGGCTCATAATTCACCCCTCCACTTT.

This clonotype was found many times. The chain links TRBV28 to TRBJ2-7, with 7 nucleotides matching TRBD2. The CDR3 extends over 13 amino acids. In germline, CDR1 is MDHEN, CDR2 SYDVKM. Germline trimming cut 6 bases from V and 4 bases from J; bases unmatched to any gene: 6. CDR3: CASSWGGGYEQYF. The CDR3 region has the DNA TGTGCCAGCAGCTGGGGGGGGGGTTACGAGCAGTACTTC.

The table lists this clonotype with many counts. CDR3 in amino acids: CASSSHFEQFF. The CDR3 coding sequence is TGTGCCAGCAGCTCCCACTTTGAGCAGTTCTTC. This chain joins TRBV3-1 and TRBJ2-1, with no clear D. V was cut by 5 bases and J by 9 bases, with 8 bases left in between. The germline V gene has CDR1 LGHDT and CDR2 YNNKEL (reference sequence). The length of the CDR3 is 11 residues.

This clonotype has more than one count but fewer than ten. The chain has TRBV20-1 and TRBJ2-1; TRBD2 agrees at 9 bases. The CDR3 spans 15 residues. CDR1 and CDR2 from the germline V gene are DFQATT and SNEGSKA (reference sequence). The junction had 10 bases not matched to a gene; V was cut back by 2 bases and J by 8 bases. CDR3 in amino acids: CSARPSPGLAHEQFF. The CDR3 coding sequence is TGCAGTGCTAGACCAAGCCCGGGACTAGCCCATGAGCAGTTCTTC.

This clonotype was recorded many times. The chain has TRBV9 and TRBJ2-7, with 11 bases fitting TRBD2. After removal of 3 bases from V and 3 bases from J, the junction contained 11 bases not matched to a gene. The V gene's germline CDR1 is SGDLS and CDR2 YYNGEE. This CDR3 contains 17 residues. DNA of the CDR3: TGTGCCAGCAGCGAGGGGCTGGGACTAGCGGATATCTACGAGCAGTACTTC. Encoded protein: CASSEGLGLADIYEQYF. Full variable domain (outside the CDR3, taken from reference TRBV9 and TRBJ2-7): DSGVTQTPKHLITATGQRVTLRCSPRSGDLSVYWYQQSLDQGLQFLIQYYNGEERAKGNILERFSAQQFPDLHSELNLSSLELGDSALYFCASSEGLGLADIYEQYFGPGTRLTVT.

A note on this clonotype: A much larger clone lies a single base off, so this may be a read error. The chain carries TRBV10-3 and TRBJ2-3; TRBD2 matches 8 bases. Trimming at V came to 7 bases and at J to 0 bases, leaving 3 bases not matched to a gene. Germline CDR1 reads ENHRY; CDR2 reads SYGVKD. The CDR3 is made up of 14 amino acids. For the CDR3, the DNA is TGTGCCATCATGCCTAGCGGGAGCACAGATACGCAGTATTTT. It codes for CAIMPSGSTDTQYF.

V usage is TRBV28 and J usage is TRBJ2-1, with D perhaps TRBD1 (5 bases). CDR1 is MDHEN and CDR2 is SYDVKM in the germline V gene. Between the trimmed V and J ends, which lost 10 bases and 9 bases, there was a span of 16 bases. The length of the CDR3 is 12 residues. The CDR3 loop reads CATQDTSGEQFF. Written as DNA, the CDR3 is TGTGCCACTCAGGACACTTCGGGTGAGCAGTTCTTC.

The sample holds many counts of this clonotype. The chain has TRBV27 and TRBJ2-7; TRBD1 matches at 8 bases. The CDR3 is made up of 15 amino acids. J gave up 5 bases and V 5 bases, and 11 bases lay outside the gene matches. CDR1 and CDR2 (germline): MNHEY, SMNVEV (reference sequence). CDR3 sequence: CASSVLGQGWDEQYF. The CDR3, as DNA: TGTGCCAGCAGTGTCCTAGGACAGGGTTGGGACGAGCAGTACTTC.

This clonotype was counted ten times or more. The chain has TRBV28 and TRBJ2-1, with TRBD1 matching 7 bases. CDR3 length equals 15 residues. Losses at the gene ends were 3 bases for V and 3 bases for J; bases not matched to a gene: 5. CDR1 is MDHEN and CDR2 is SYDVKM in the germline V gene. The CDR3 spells CASSFSGGFYNEQFF. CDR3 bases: TGTGCCAGCAGTTTTTCAGGGGGATTCTACAATGAGCAGTTCTTC.

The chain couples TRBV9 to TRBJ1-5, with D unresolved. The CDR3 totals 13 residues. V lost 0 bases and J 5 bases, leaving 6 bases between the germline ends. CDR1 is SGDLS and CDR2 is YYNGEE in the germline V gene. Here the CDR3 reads CASSVEPHQPQHF. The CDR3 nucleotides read TGTGCCAGCAGCGTAGAGCCACATCAGCCCCAGCATTTT.

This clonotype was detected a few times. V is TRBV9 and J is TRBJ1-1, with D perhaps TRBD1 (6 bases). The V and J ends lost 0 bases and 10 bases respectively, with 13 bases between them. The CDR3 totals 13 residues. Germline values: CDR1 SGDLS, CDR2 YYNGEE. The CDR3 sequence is CASSVGFTGTAFF. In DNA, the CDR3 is TGTGCCAGCAGCGTAGGATTTACAGGGACAGCTTTCTTT.

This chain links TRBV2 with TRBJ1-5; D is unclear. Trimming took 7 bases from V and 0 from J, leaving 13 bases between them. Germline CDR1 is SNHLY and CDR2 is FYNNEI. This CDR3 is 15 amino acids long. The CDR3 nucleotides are TGTGCCAGCAAACAGATTCTTTATAGCAATCAGCCCCAGCATTTT. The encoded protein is CASKQILYSNQPQHF.

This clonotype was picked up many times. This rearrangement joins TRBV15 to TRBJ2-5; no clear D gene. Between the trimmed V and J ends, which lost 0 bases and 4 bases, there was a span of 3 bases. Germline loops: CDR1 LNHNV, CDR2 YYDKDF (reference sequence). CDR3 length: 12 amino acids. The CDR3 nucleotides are TGTGCCACCAGCAGAGATGTAGAGACCCAGTACTTC. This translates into CATSRDVETQYF.

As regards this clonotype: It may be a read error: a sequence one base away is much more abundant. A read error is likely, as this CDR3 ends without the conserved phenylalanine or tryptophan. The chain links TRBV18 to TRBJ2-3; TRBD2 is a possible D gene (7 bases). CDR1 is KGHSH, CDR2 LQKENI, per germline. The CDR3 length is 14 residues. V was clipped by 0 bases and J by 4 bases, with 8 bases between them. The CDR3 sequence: CASSPPRGPDTQYL. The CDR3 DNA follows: TGTGCCAGCTCACCACCGCGGGGGCCAGATACGCAGTATCTT.

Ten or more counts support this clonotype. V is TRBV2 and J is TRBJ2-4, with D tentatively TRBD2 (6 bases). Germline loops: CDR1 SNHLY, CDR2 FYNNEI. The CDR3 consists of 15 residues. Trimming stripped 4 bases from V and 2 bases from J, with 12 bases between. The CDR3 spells CASSVTGVTKNIQYF. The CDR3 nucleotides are TGTGCCAGCAGTGTTACGGGAGTAACCAAAAACATTCAGTACTTC.

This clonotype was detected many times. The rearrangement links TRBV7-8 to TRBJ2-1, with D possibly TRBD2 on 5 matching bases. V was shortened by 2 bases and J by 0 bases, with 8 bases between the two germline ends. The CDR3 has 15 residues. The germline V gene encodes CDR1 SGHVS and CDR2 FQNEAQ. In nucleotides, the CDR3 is TGTGCCAGCAGCTTATCGGAGGACTCCTACAATGAGCAGTTCTTC. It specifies CASSLSEDSYNEQFF.

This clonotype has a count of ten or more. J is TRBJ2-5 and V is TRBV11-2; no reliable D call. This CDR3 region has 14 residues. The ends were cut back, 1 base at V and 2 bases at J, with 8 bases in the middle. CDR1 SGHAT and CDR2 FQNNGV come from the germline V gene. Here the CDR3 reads CASSLGGRQETQYF. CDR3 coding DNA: TGTGCCAGCAGCTTAGGCGGCAGGCAAGAGACCCAGTACTTC. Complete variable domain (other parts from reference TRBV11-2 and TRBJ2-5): EAGVAQSPRYKIIEKRQSVAFWCNPISGHATLYWYQQILGQGPKLLIQFQNNGVVDDSQLPKDRFSAERLKGVDSTLKIQPAKLEDSAVYLCASSLGGRQETQYFGPGTRLLVL.

The CDR3 DNA follows: TGCGCCAGCAGCGTGACTAGCGGGATCTATGAGCAGTACTTC. Its protein product is CASSVTSGIYEQYF. The V gene is TRBV5-1, the J gene TRBJ2-7; 11 positions match TRBD2. The CDR3 runs 14 residues. V dropped 4 bases and J dropped 7; count of bases not matched to a gene: 7. Per germline, CDR1 SGHRS and CDR2 YFSETQ.

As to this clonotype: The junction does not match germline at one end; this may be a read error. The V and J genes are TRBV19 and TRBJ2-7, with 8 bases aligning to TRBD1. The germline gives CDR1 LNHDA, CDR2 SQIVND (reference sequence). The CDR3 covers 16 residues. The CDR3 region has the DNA TGTACCAGTAGTCCTGGACAGGGTTCAAAATCCTACGAGCAGTACTTC. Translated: CTSSPGQGSKSYEQYF.

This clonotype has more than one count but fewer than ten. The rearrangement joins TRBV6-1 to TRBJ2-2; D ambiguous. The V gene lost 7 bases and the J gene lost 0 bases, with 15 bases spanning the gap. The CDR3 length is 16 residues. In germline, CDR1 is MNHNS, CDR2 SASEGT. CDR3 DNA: TGTGCCAGCACCGGCAATCTTAGCCCGAACACCGGGGAGCTGTTTTTT. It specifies CASTGNLSPNTGELFF.